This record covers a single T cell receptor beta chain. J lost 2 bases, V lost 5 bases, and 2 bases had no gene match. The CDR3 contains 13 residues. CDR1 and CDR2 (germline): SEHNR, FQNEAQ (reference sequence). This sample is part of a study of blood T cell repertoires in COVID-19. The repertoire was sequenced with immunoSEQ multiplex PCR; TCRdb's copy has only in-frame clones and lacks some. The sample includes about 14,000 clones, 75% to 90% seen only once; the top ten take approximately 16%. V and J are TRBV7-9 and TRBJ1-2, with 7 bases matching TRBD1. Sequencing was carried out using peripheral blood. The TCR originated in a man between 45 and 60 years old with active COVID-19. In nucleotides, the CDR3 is TGTGCCAGCAGCCTCAGGGGGAACTATGGCTACACCTTC. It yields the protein CASSLRGNYGYTF.